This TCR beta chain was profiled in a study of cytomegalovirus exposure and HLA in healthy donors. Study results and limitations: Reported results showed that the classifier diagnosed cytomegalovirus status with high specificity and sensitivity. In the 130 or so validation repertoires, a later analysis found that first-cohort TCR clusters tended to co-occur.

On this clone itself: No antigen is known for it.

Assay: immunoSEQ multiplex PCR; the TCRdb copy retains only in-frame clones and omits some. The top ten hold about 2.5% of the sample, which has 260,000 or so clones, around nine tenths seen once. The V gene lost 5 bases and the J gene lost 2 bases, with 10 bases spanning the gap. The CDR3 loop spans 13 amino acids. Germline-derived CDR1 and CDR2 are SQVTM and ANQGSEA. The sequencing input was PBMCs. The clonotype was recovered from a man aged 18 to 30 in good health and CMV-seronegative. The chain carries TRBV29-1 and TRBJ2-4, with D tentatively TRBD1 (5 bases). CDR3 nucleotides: TGCAGCGTTCAGGCAGGGCCCAAAAACATTCAGTACTTC. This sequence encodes CSVQAGPKNIQYF.